The rows below give T cell receptor beta chains drawn from one sample of a study of cytomegalovirus exposure and HLA in healthy donors. Clones were read by immunoSEQ multiplex PCR, and TCRdb kept only the in-frame ones, dropping some. Its listing shows about 96,000 clones. Source material: PBMCs. All receptors derive from a woman aged 25 to 39 in good health and CMV-seronegative. CDR3s include the opening cysteine and the closing phenylalanine or tryptophan. The D gene is left open where the match is weak.

>TRBV11-2|TRBJ1-1|.
TGTGCCAGCAGCTTGGCTGGCAGATTGAACACTGAAGCTTTCTTT
CASSLAGRLNTEAFF
>TRBV4-2|TRBJ2-7|TRBD2
TGTGCCAGCAGCCAAGAAGCTAGCGGGATGTCGGGAACCTACGAGCAGTACTTC
CASSQEASGMSGTYEQYF
>TRBV27|TRBJ1-1|.
TGTGCCAGCAGTAAATTAAAGAACACTGAAGCTTTCTTT
CASSKLKNTEAFF
>TRBV6-5|TRBJ1-6|TRBD1
TGTGCCAGCAGTGCAGGGGGCGAGTTGCCCCTCCACTTT
CASSAGGELPLHF
>TRBV11-1|TRBJ1-1|.
TGTGCCAGCAGCTTAGCTGGAAATTCAAAGGGGGCTTTCTTT
CASSLAGNSKGAFF
>TRBV7-2|TRBJ2-1|TRBD2
TGTGCCAGCAGTCCAAGCGGGAGCCCCTACAATGAGCAGTTCTTC
CASSPSGSPYNEQFF
>TRBV18|TRBJ1-5|.
TGTGCCAGCTCCCCCCCGGGGGGGACCGGCAATCAGCCCCAGCATTTT
CASSPPGGTGNQPQHF
>TRBV19|TRBJ2-7|TRBD1
TGTGCCAGTAGTACGCCGGGACAGGGGGCCCACGAGCAGTACTTC
CASSTPGQGAHEQYF
>TRBV6-6|TRBJ2-6|TRBD1
TGTGCCAGCAGGGGACAGGGGGCGTTTGGGGCCAACGTCCTGACTTTC
CASRGQGAFGANVLTF
>TRBV25-1|TRBJ2-4|.
TGTGCCAGCAGTGACAAGACAGGAACCAAAAACATTCAGTACTTC
CASSDKTGTKNIQYF
>TRBV7-8|TRBJ2-1|TRBD2
TGTGCCAGCAGCTTAGGGTCTAGCGGGGGGCACCTCTACAATGAGCAGTTCTTC
CASSLGSSGGHLYNEQFF
>TRBV6-1|TRBJ2-5|.
TGTGCCAGCAACAACCGGGTCGAAGAGACCCAGTACTTC
CASNNRVEETQYF
>TRBV6-5|TRBJ1-2|TRBD1
TGTGCCAGCAGTTACTCTTCCACAGGGGGAAACTATGGCTACACCTTC
CASSYSSTGGNYGYTF
>TRBV15|TRBJ2-5|.
TGTGCCACCAGCAGAGACAGGGGCCAAGAGACCCAGTACTTC
CATSRDRGQETQYF
>TRBV7-2|TRBJ2-1|.
TGTGCCAGCAGCGGAGGTAGGACCCCATACAATGAGCAGTTCTTC
CASSGGRTPYNEQFF
>TRBV4-1|TRBJ1-5|.
TGCGCCAGCAGCCAGATCCAGTATCAGGGACAGCATTTT
CASSQIQYQGQHF
>TRBV18|TRBJ1-4|.
TGTGCCAGCTCACCAACAGCCTCAACTAATGAAAAACTGTTTTTT
CASSPTASTNEKLFF
>TRBV29-1|TRBJ2-7|.
TGCAGCGTTGGCCTTTGGGGCGGTGAGCAGTACTTC
CSVGLWGGEQYF
>TRBV5-1|TRBJ1-1|.
TGCGCCAGCAGCTTGGAGGCGGGGAACACTGAAGCTTTCTTT
CASSLEAGNTEAFF
>TRBV27|TRBJ2-7|TRBD2
TGTGCCAGCAGTGCGGGACTAGCGGTTGAGGGGACTACTGGCGAGCAGTACTTC
CASSAGLAVEGTTGEQYF
>TRBV7-9|TRBJ2-3|.
TGTGCCAGCAGCTTCTCAGATACGCAGTATTTT
CASSFSDTQYF
>TRBV4-1|TRBJ1-3|TRBD1
TGCGCCAGCAGCCCCCGGACAGGTAATGACTCTGGAAACACCATATATTTT
CASSPRTGNDSGNTIYF
>TRBV9|TRBJ1-5|.
TGTGCCAGCAGCGAGACACCTTATAGCAATCAGCCCCAGCATTTT
CASSETPYSNQPQHF
>TRBV6-5|TRBJ2-7|TRBD1
TGTGCCAGCAGCCTTCGGACAGGGTACATCCACGAGCAGTACTTC
CASSLRTGYIHEQYF
>TRBV7-9|TRBJ2-5|.
TGTGCCAGCAGCTTAGCACAGGGAAGTTTAGAGACCCAGTACTTC
CASSLAQGSLETQYF
>TRBV9|TRBJ1-2|.
TGTGCCAGCAGCGTTACCCTAGCTAACTATGGCTACACCTTC
CASSVTLANYGYTF
>TRBV6-5|TRBJ2-1|TRBD2
TGTGCCAGCAGTTACTCTAGCGGGGGGGCCAATGAGCAGTTCTTC
CASSYSSGGANEQFF
>TRBV28|TRBJ2-3|TRBD1
TGTGCCAGCAGTCCCCGAGGCAGGGGGCGCCGCACAGATACGCAGTATTTT
CASSPRGRGRRTDTQYF
>TRBV6-5|TRBJ2-7|.
TGTGCCAGCAGCCTCGGGAGGGGGCCCGAGCAGTACTTC
CASSLGRGPEQYF
>TRBV11-3|TRBJ2-3|TRBD2
TGTGCCAGCAGCTTGGGGACTAGCGGCCGCACAGATACGCAGTATTTT
CASSLGTSGRTDTQYF
>TRBV30|TRBJ1-3|TRBD1
TGTGCCTGGAGCTTGGGACAGCGGGGAAACACCATATATTTT
CAWSLGQRGNTIYF
>TRBV7-9|TRBJ2-5|.
TGTGCCAGCAGTACTAAAGAGACCCAGTACTTC
CASSTKETQYF
>TRBV27|TRBJ1-4|.
TGTGCCAGCAGACCCGACAGTACTCCATGGGAAAAACTGTTTTTT
CASRPDSTPWEKLFF
>TRBV18|TRBJ1-1|TRBD1
TGTGCCAGCTCTTGGACAGGGACTGAAGCTTTCTTT
CASSWTGTEAFF
>TRBV28|TRBJ1-2|.
TGTGCCAGCAGTCCACGACAGAAGAGGAACTATGGCTACACCTTC
CASSPRQKRNYGYTF
>TRBV7-9|TRBJ1-1|.
TGTGCCAGCATTCGGGATATGAACACTGAAGCTTTCTTT
CASIRDMNTEAFF
>TRBV9|TRBJ2-3|.
TGTGCCAGCAGCGTAGCTACTAGTACCACAGATACGCAGTATTTT
CASSVATSTTDTQYF
>TRBV5-1|TRBJ2-3|TRBD2
TGCGCCAGCAGCTTGATAGCGGGGAGCACAGATACGCAGTATTTT
CASSLIAGSTDTQYF
>TRBV5-4|TRBJ1-2|.
TGTGCCAGCAGCGGTGGACAGTATGGCTACACCTTC
CASSGGQYGYTF
>TRBV2|TRBJ2-2|.
TGTGCCAGCTATTCTAGGGGCAGGAACACCGGGGAGCTGTTTTTT
CASYSRGRNTGELFF
>TRBV9|TRBJ1-2|TRBD1
TGTGCCAGCAGCGTAGGGGACAGCAACTATGGCTACACCTTC
CASSVGDSNYGYTF
>TRBV19|TRBJ1-6|.
TGTGCCAGTAGTCACCATGGGACGGCAGGGGATCATTCACCCCTCCACTTT
CASSHHGTAGDHSPLHF
>TRBV5-1|TRBJ2-7|.
TGCGCCAGCAGCTTGGATATTTTACAGGGTCTAAGGACCTACGAGCAGTACTTC
CASSLDILQGLRTYEQYF
>TRBV25-1|TRBJ2-1|.
TGTGCCAGCAGTGAATTTAAAGAGGCAAACAATGAGCAGTTCTTC
CASSEFKEANNEQFF
>TRBV7-9|TRBJ2-7|TRBD2
TGTGCCAGCAGCCGACGGGAGGCCTACGAGCAGTACTTC
CASSRREAYEQYF
>TRBV2|TRBJ1-1|.
TGTGCCAGCAGGCAGGGGAGAGGCACTGAAGCTTTCTTT
CASRQGRGTEAFF
>TRBV9|TRBJ2-7|TRBD2
TGTGCCAGCAGCCCCCCGCGGGCGGGGGGCACCTACGAGCAGTACTTC
CASSPPRAGGTYEQYF
>TRBV7-8|TRBJ1-1|TRBD1
TGTGCCAGCAGCGCGGGACAGATGAACACTGAAGCTTTCTTT
CASSAGQMNTEAFF
>TRBV4-2|TRBJ1-2|.
TGTGCCAGCAGCCAACCCTCAGGTGCCGGGGGGGGCTACACCTTC
CASSQPSGAGGGYTF
>TRBV19|TRBJ2-4|TRBD1
TGTGCCAGTAGTATAGTCGGGACAGGGGGCCGGTACATTCAGTACTTC
CASSIVGTGGRYIQYF
>TRBV19|TRBJ1-5|.
TGTGCCAGTAGTATCGAGGCGTTTGAGCCCCAGCATTTT
CASSIEAFEPQHF
>TRBV5-1|TRBJ1-1|.
TGCGCCAGCAGCACACATCGCGGAGGGACCCCTGAAGCTTTCTTT
CASSTHRGGTPEAFF
>TRBV11-2|TRBJ1-3|TRBD1
TGTGCCAGCAGCTTAGAAGGGGGCGTCTCTGGAAACACCATATATTTT
CASSLEGGVSGNTIYF
>TRBV7-3|TRBJ2-5|.
TGTGCCAGCAGCTTTGGGGGGTCGGAGACCCAGTACTTC
CASSFGGSETQYF